Below are 20 T cell receptor beta chains sequenced from a single sample in a study of cytomegalovirus exposure and HLA in healthy donors. This PCR relied on a set of 60 Vbeta primers and 13 Jbeta primers. This table comes from immunoSEQ multiplex PCR, and its TCRdb copy is limited to in-frame clones, with some not included. The repertoire has 200,000 or so clones, roughly 84% of them found once; the top ten carry about 0.24%. Sequenced: PBMCs. The receptors come from a boy between 10 and 17 years old in good health and CMV-seronegative.

The rearrangement uses TRBV25-1 and TRBJ2-7; 8 bases agree with TRBD1. After removal of 4 bases from V and 2 bases from J, the junction contained 10 bases not matched to a gene. In germline, CDR1 is MGHDK, CDR2 SYGVNS. The CDR3 length is 16 residues. The CDR3 here is CASSAQLTGATYEQYF. The CDR3 nucleotides read TGTGCCAGCAGTGCGCAGCTGACAGGGGCTACCTACGAGCAGTACTTC.

V and J are TRBV30 and TRBJ1-6; the D gene is possibly TRBD1 (6 bases). V dropped 4 bases and J dropped 5 bases, with 9 bases sitting between them. The CDR3 is made up of 13 amino acids. Germline V gene data show CDR1 as GTSNPN and CDR2 as SVGIG (reference sequence). The CDR3 spells CAWTQGNNSPLHF. CDR3 coding DNA: TGTGCCTGGACGCAGGGGAATAATTCACCCCTCCACTTT. Full variable domain (missing parts from reference TRBV30 and TRBJ1-6): SQTIHQWPATLVQPVGSPLSLECTVEGTSNPNLYWYRQAAGRGLQLLFYSVGIGQISSEVPQNLSASRPQDRQFILSSKKLLLSDSGFYLCAWTQGNNSPLHFGNGTRLTVT.

The V gene is TRBV5-1, the J gene TRBJ2-7, with 13 nucleotides matching TRBD2. V lost 0 bases, J lost 0 bases, and 3 bases stayed unmatched. Germline CDR1 SGHRS, CDR2 YFSETQ. The CDR3 is 17 residues long. The CDR3 here is CASSLATSGRISYEQYF. In nucleotides, the CDR3 is TGCGCCAGCAGCTTGGCGACTAGCGGGAGGATCTCCTACGAGCAGTACTTC.

The rearrangement links TRBV30 to TRBJ1-5; 8 bases are a match to TRBD1. The V gene end was trimmed by 2 bases and the J gene end by 11 bases; junction bases not matched to a gene: 8. The CDR3 sequence is 13 residues long. In germline, CDR1 is GTSNPN, CDR2 SVGIG (reference sequence). The CDR3 here is CAWSLRAGGSQHF. DNA for the CDR3: TGTGCCTGGAGTCTACGGGCAGGGGGCTCCCAGCATTTT.

The chain is built from TRBV2 and TRBJ2-7, with a tentative D call TRBD2 (5 bases). Trimming shortened V by 5 bases and J by 3 bases, and 8 bases separated the two germline ends. The germline V gene encodes CDR1 SNHLY and CDR2 FYNNEI. The CDR3 contains 12 residues. CDR3 residues: CASSWTGYEQYF. In nucleotides, the CDR3 is TGTGCCAGCAGTTGGACTGGCTACGAGCAGTACTTC. The full variable domain, in which reference TRBV2 and TRBJ2-7 provide the parts outside the CDR3, is EPEVTQTPSHQVTQMGQEVILRCVPISNHLYFYWYRQILGQKVEFLVSFYNNEISEKSEIFDDQFSVERPDGSNFTLKIRSTKLEDSAMYFCASSWTGYEQYFGPGTRLTVT.

The chain links TRBV30 to TRBJ1-2; D not resolved. This CDR3 contains 13 residues. Trimming removed 0 bases at V and 8 bases at J, with 13 bases between. CDR1 is GTSNPN and CDR2 is SVGIG in the germline V gene (reference sequence). The CDR3: CAWSVRREEGYTF. In nucleotides, the CDR3 is TGTGCCTGGAGTGTACGGCGGGAGGAAGGCTACACCTTC.

The rearrangement uses TRBV5-1 and TRBJ1-4, with D uncertain. The CDR3 consists of 15 residues. CDR1 is SGHRS and CDR2 is YFSETQ in the germline V gene. The V and J ends lost 0 bases and 10 bases respectively, with 16 bases between them. The CDR3 sequence: CASSLEGSGIAKLFF. For the CDR3, the DNA is TGCGCCAGCAGCTTGGAGGGATCCGGGATCGCAAAACTGTTTTTT.

This clone appeared a single time. The genes are TRBV19 and TRBJ1-1, with TRBD1 matching over 7 bases. Per germline, CDR1 LNHDA and CDR2 SQIVND (reference sequence). With V trimmed by 5 bases and J by 7 bases, 4 bases remained unmatched. The CDR3 loop spans 12 amino acids. CDR3 protein: CASSFRGSEAFF. CDR3 bases: TGTGCCAGTAGTTTCAGGGGGAGTGAAGCTTTCTTT.

The chain joins TRBV5-6 to TRBJ2-7, with 14 bases matching TRBD2. The V gene end was trimmed by 4 bases and the J gene end by 0 bases; junction bases not matched to a gene: 9. Germline-derived CDR1 and CDR2 are SGHDT and YYEEEE. The CDR3 covers 18 residues. This chain's CDR3 is CASSRGLAGVTTSYEQYF. The DNA of the CDR3 is TGTGCCAGCAGCCGGGGACTAGCGGGAGTGACTACCTCCTACGAGCAGTACTTC. Based on the CDR3 plus reference TRBV5-6 and TRBJ2-7, the full variable domain is DAGVTQSPTHLIKTRGQQVTLRCSPKSGHDTVSWYQQALGQGPQFIFQYYEEEERQRGNFPDRFSGHQFPNYSSELNVNALLLGDSALYLCASSRGLAGVTTSYEQYFGPGTRLTVT.

V usage is TRBV9 and J usage is TRBJ1-2, with D uncertain. The CDR3 sequence is 16 residues long. V gave up 3 bases and J gave up 1 base, with 16 bases separating them. Germline loops: CDR1 SGDLS, CDR2 YYNGEE. The chain's CDR3 is CASSGERTARNYGYTF. The CDR3 region has the DNA TGTGCCAGCAGCGGCGAAAGGACTGCTCGTAACTATGGCTACACCTTC.

The chain is built from TRBV4-3 and TRBJ1-6; D unresolved. Between the trimmed V and J ends, which lost 0 bases and 1 base, there was a span of 7 bases. CDR1 and CDR2 from the germline V gene are LGHNA and YSLEER. This CDR3 has 16 residues. The CDR3 nucleotides are TGCGCCAGCAGCCAAGATTCTGTATCCTATAATTCACCCCTCCACTTT. Its translation is CASSQDSVSYNSPLHF.

The J gene is TRBJ1-2, the V gene TRBV10-3; D unclear. The CDR3 length is 15 residues. V lost 5 bases and J lost 6, with 19 bases in between. Germline values: CDR1 ENHRY, CDR2 SYGVKD. CDR3 nucleotide sequence: TGTGCCATCAGTAGTTACGCTAGAGGGCTTGATGGCTACACCTTC. The encoded protein is CAISSYARGLDGYTF.

The chain links TRBV15 to TRBJ2-1; D is ambiguous. Germline-derived CDR1 and CDR2 are LNHNV and YYDKDF (reference sequence). V was shortened by 1 base and J by 1 base, with 5 bases between the two germline ends. This CDR3 has 14 amino acids. Here the CDR3 DNA reads TGTGCCACCAGCAGAGCACTGTCCTACAATGAGCAGTTCTTC. Translating it yields CATSRALSYNEQFF.

This sequence joins TRBV18 and TRBJ1-5; D not resolved. CDR1 is KGHSH and CDR2 is LQKENI in the germline V gene. V lost 2 bases and J 0 bases, leaving 8 bases between the germline ends. This CDR3 spans 15 amino acids. The CDR3 DNA sequence: TGTGCCAGCTCACCAGAGGCGGATAGCAATCAGCCCCAGCATTTT. Protein sequence: CASSPEADSNQPQHF.

The chain recombines TRBV19 with TRBJ2-7, with 11 nucleotides matching TRBD1. The CDR3 is 16 amino acids. Losses at the gene ends were 5 bases for V and 0 bases for J; bases not matched to a gene: 6. Per germline, CDR1 LNHDA and CDR2 SQIVND (reference sequence). The CDR3 is CASSPRDRGISYEQYF. The CDR3 DNA reads TGTGCCAGTAGTCCCCGGGACAGGGGGATCTCCTACGAGCAGTACTTC.

The rearrangement joins TRBV11-2 to TRBJ1-6; D unclear. This CDR3 contains 15 residues. The V end lost 4 bases, the J end lost 9 bases, and 16 bases lay between the germline ends. Germline values: CDR1 SGHAT, CDR2 FQNNGV. CDR3 DNA: TGTGCCAGCAGCTCCCTCGGCGGGGTCGGTTCACCCCTCCACTTT. Protein: CASSSLGGVGSPLHF.

V usage is TRBV27 and J usage is TRBJ2-1; no firm D call. V lost 8 bases, J lost 9 bases, and 11 bases lay in between. This CDR3 is 11 amino acids long. Germline V gene lookup returns CDR1 MNHEY and CDR2 SMNVEV (reference sequence). The CDR3 bases are TGTGCCAGCCGCCAGCGCGGTGAGCAGTTCTTC. It is translated as CASRQRGEQFF.

The chain links TRBV2 to TRBJ1-4; D gene ambiguous. Germline V gene sequence: CDR1 SNHLY, CDR2 FYNNEI. The CDR3 runs 14 residues. V was clipped by 5 bases and J by 5 bases, with 12 bases between them. This CDR3 is CASSSRNGNEKLFF. The CDR3 bases are TGTGCCAGCAGTTCAAGGAACGGGAATGAAAAACTGTTTTTT.

J is TRBJ1-1 and V is TRBV15; a weak D match, TRBD1 (5 bases). The CDR3 has 14 amino acids. Germline CDR1 reads LNHNV; CDR2 reads YYDKDF (reference sequence). With 5 bases removed from V and 1 base from J, the gap between germline ends came to 11 bases. The DNA of the CDR3 is TGTGCCACCAGCGGGGGGGGGTCGAACACTGAAGCTTTCTTT. Amino acids: CATSGGGSNTEAFF.

The chain joins TRBV10-3 to TRBJ2-3, with TRBD2 matching over 8 bases. V trimming: 8 bases; J trimming: 4 bases; junction bases outside the gene matches: 2. This CDR3 spans 12 amino acids. CDR1 and CDR2 (germline): ENHRY, SYGVKD. The CDR3 region is CAIAGGADTQYF. The CDR3 DNA sequence: TGTGCCATCGCGGGGGGTGCAGATACGCAGTATTTT.